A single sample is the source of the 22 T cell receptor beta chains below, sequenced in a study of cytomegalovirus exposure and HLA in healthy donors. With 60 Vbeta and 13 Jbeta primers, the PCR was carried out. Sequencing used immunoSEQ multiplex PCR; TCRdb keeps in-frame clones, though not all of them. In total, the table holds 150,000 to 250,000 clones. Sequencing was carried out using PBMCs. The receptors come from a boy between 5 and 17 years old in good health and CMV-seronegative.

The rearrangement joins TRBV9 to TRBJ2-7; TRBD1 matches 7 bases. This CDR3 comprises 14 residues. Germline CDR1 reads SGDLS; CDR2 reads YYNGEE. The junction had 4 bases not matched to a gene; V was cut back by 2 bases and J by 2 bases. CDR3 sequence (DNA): TGTGCCAGCAGCGTGGGAGACAGGGCCTACGAGCAGTACTTC. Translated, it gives CASSVGDRAYEQYF.

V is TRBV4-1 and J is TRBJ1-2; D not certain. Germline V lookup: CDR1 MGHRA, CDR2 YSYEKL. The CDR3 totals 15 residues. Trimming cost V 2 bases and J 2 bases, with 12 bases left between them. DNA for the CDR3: TGCGCCAGCAGCCAACAGTCCGCGGGAAACTATGGCTACACCTTC. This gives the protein CASSQQSAGNYGYTF.

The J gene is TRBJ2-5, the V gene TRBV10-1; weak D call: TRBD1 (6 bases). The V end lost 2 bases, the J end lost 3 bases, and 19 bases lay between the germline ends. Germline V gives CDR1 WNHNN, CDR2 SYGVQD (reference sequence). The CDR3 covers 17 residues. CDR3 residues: CASSEDGRGPLEETQYF. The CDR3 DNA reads TGCGCCAGCAGTGAGGATGGCAGGGGACCATTAGAAGAGACCCAGTACTTC.

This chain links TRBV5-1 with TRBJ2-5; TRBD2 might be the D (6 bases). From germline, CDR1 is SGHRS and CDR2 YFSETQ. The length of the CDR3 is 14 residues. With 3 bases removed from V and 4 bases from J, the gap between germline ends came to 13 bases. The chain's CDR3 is CASSSPGGGETQYF. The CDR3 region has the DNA TGCGCCAGCAGCTCCCCCGGGGGTGGAGAGACCCAGTACTTC.

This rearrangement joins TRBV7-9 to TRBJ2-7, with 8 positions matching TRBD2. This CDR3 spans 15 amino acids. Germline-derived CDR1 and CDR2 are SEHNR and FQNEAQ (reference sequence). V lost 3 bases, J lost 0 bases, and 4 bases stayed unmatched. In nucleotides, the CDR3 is TGTGCCAGCAGCTTCGGCGGGGGGACCTCCTACGAGCAGTACTTC. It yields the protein CASSFGGGTSYEQYF.

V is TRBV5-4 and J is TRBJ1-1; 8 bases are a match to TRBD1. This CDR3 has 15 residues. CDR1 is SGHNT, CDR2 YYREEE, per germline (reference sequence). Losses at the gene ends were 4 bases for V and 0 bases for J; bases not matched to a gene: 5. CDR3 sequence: CASSPWTGMNTEAFF. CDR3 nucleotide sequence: TGTGCCAGCAGCCCTTGGACAGGGATGAACACTGAAGCTTTCTTT.

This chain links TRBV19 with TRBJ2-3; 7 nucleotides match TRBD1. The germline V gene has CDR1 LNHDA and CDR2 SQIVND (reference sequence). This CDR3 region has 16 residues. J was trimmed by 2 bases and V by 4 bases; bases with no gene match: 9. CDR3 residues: CASSKATGIYTDTQYF. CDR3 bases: TGTGCCAGTAGTAAGGCGACAGGGATATACACAGATACGCAGTATTTT.

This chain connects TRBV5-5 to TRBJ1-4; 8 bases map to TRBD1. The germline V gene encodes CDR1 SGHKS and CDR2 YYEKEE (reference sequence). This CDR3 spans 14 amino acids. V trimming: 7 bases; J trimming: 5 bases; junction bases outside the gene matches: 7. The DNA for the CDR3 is TGTGCCAGCTGTGCCGGGACAGGCAATGAAAAACTGTTTTTT. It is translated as CASCAGTGNEKLFF.

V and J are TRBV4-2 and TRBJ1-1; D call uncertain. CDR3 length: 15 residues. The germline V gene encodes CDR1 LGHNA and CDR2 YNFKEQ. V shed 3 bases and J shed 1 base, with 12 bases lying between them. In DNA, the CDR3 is TGTGCCAGCAGCCACTCTTTCGGAGAGAACACTGAAGCTTTCTTT. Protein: CASSHSFGENTEAFF.

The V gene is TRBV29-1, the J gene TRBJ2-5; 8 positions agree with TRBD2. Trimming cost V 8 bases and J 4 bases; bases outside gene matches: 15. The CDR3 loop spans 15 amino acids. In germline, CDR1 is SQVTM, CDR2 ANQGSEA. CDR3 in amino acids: CSITPPNGGGETQYF. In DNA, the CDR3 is TGCAGCATCACCCCACCCAACGGGGGGGGAGAGACCCAGTACTTC.

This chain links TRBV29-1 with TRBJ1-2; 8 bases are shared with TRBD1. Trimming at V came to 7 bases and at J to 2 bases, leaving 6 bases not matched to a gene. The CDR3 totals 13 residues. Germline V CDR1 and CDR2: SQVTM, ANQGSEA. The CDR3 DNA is TGCAGCGGAACACAGGGGGACAACTATGGCTACACCTTC. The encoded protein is CSGTQGDNYGYTF.

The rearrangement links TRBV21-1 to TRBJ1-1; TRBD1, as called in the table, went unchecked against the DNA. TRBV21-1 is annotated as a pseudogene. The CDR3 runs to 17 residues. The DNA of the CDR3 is TGTGCCAGCAGCAGAGGCCGGATGGGACAGAGCTGGACTGAAGCTTTCTTT. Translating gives CASSRGRMGQSWTEAFF.

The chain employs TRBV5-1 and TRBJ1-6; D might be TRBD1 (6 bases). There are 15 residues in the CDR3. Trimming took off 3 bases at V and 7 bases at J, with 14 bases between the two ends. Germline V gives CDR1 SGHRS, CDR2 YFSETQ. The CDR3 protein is CASSSWDIYNSPLHF. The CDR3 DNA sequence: TGCGCCAGCAGCTCTTGGGACATCTACAATTCACCCCTCCACTTT. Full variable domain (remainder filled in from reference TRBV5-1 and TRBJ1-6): KAGVTQTPRYLIKTRGQQVTLSCSPISGHRSVSWYQQTPGQGLQFLFEYFSETQRNKGNFPGRFSGRQFSNSRSEMNVSTLELGDSALYLCASSSWDIYNSPLHFGNGTRLTVT.

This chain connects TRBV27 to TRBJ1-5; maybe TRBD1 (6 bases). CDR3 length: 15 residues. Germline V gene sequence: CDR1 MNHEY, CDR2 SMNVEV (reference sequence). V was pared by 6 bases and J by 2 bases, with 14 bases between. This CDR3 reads CASRSRGKRNQPQHF. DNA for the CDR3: TGTGCCAGCAGAAGCAGGGGAAAGCGCAATCAGCCCCAGCATTTT.

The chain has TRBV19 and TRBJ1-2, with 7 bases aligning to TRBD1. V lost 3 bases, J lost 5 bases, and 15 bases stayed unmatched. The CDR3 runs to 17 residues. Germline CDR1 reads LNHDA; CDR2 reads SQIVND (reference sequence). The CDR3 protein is CASSISGTDILPYGYTF. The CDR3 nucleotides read TGTGCCAGTAGTATCTCTGGGACAGACATCTTGCCTTATGGCTACACCTTC.

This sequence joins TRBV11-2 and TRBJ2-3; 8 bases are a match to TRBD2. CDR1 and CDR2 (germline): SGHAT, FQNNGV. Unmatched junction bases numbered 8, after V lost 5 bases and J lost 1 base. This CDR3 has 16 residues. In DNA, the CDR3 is TGTGCCAGCAGCGCGTGGGCGGGGGGTCGCACAGATACGCAGTATTTT. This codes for CASSAWAGGRTDTQYF.

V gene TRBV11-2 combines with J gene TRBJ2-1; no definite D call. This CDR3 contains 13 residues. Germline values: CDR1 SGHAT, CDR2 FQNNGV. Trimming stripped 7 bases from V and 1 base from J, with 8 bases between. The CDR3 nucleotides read TGTGCCAGCAACTCCGATTCCTACAATGAGCAGTTCTTC. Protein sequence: CASNSDSYNEQFF.

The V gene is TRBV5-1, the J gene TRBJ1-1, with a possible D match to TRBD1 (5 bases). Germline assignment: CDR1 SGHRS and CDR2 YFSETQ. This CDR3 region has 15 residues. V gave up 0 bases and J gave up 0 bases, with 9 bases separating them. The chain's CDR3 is CASSLEGRVNTEAFF. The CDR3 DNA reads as TGCGCCAGCAGCTTGGAGGGCAGGGTGAACACTGAAGCTTTCTTT.

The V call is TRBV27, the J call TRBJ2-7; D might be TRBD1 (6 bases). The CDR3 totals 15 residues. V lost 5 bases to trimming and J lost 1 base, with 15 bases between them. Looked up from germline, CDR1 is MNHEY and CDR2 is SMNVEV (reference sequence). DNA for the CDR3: TGTGCCAGCAGTCTACAGGGTCGCCGATCCTACGAGCAGTACTTC. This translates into CASSLQGRRSYEQYF.

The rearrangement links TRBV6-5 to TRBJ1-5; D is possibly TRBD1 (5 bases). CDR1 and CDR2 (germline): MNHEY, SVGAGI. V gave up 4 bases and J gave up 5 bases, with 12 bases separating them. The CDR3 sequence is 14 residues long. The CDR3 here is CASSFSWGDQPQHF. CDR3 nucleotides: TGTGCCAGCAGTTTCTCCTGGGGGGATCAGCCCCAGCATTTT.

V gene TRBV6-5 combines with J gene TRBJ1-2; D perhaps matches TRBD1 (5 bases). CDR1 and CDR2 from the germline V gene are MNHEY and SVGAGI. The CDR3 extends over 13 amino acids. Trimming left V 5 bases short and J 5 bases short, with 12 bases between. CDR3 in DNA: TGTGCCAGCAGTCCAGGGATTGGGTATGGCTACACCTTC. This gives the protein CASSPGIGYGYTF.

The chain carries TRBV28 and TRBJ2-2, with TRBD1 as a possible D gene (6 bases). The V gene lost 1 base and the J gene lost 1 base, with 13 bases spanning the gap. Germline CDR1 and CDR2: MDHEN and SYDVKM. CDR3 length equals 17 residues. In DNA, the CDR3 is TGTGCCAGCAGTTTATCGCAGGGGTTCGGGAACACCGGGGAGCTGTTTTTT. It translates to CASSLSQGFGNTGELFF.